Detailed here is one T cell receptor beta chain. The target antigen is unknown. CDR1 is SGHRS, CDR2 YFSETQ, per germline. The CDR3 runs to 14 residues. Unmatched junction bases numbered 4, after V lost 3 bases and J lost 4 bases. Assay: immunoSEQ multiplex PCR; the TCRdb copy retains only in-frame clones and omits some. The sample consists of over 110,000 clones, about 91% of them appearing once. The sample comes from a study of cytotoxic CD8 clonotypes in ibrutinib-treated CLL. About the study: 25 or so partial and 2 complete responses; at median around 71 months, about 14 remitted, about twelve progressed.

General study findings and limits: Clonality was higher at baseline than in age-matched healthy donors and tracked circulating CD8+ T-cell counts. Clonality was higher at ibrutinib response and returned toward baseline at progression.

The source was PBMCs, collected after 12 months of ibrutinib treatment. The chain has TRBV5-1 and TRBJ2-3; the match to TRBD1 covers 8 bases. The receptor was isolated from a human donor with chronic lymphocytic leukemia. For the CDR3, the DNA is TGCGCCAGCAGCTCAGGACAGGGCGCAGATACGCAGTATTTT. Protein: CASSSGQGADTQYF. Supplemented by reference TRBV5-1 and TRBJ2-3, the full variable domain reads KAGVTQTPRYLIKTRGQQVTLSCSPISGHRSVSWYQQTPGQGLQFLFEYFSETQRNKGNFPGRFSGRQFSNSRSEMNVSTLELGDSALYLCASSSGQGADTQYFGPGTRLTVL.